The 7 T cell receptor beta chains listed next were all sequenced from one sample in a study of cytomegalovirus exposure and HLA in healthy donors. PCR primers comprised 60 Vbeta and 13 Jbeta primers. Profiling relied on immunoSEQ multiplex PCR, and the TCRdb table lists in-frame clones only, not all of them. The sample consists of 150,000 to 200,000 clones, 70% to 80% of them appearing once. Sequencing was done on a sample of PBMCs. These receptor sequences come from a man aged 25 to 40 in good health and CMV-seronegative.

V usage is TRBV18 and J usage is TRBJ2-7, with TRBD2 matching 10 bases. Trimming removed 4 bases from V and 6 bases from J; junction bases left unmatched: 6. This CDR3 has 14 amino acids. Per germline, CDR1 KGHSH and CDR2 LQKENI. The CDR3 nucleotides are TGTGCCAGCTCACGGGAGCGGGGGGGCGGCGAGCAGTACTTC. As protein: CASSRERGGGEQYF. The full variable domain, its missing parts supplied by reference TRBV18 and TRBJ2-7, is NAGVMQNPRHLVRRRGQEARLRCSPMKGHSHVYWYRQLPEEGLKFMVYLQKENIIDESGMPKERFSAEFPKEGPSILRIQQVVRGDSAAYFCASSRERGGGEQYFGPGTRLTVT.

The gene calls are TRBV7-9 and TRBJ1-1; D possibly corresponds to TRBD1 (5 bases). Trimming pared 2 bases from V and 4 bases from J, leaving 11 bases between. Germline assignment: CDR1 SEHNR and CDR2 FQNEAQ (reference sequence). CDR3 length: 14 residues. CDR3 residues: CASSLSGNPTEAFF. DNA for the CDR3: TGTGCCAGCAGCTTATCAGGGAACCCCACTGAAGCTTTCTTT.

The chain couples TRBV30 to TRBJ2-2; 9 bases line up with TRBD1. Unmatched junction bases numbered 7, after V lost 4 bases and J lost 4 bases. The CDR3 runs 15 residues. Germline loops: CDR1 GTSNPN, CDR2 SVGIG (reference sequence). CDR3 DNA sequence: TGTGCCTGGAATTGGCTGACAGGGGGCACCGGGGAGCTGTTTTTT. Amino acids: CAWNWLTGGTGELFF.

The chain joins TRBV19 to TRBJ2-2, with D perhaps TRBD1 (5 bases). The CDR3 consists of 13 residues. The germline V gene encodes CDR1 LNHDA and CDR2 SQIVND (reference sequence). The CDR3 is CDGHSRNTGELFF. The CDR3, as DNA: TGTGACGGACACTCTCGAAACACCGGGGAGCTGTTTTTT.

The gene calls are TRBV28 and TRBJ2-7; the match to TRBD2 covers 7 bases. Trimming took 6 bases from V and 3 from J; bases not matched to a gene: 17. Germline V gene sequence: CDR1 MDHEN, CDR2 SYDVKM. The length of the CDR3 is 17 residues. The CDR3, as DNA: TGTGCCAGCAGCGAATCGGGGGGAGGATCCAATTACTACGAGCAGTACTTC. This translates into CASSESGGGSNYYEQYF.

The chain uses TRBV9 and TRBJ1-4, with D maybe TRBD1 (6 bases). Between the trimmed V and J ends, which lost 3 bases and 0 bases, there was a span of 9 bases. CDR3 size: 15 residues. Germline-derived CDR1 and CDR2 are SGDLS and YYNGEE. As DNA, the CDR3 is TGTGCCAGCAGCGGATCAGGGGCAACTAATGAAAAACTGTTTTTT. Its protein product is CASSGSGATNEKLFF.

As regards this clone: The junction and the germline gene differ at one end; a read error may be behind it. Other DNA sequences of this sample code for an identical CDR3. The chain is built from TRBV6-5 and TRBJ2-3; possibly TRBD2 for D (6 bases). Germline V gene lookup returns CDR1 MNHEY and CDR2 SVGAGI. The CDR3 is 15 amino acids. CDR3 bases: TGCGCCAGCAGCTTGGGACTGCAGTCTGCAGATACGCAGTATTTT. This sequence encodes CASSLGLQSADTQYF.